This T cell receptor beta chain was sequenced for a study of blood T cell repertoires in COVID-19. The protocol was immunoSEQ multiplex PCR, while the TCRdb copy is restricted to in-frame clones and leaves out a portion. This sample carries some 200,000 clones, 65% to 90% of them seen once, and the ten largest clones take roughly 2.2%. The CDR3 is made up of 14 amino acids. Germline trimming cut 3 bases from V and 4 bases from J; bases unmatched to any gene: 2. Per germline, CDR1 LGHNA and CDR2 YNFKEQ. This receptor was identified in a woman aged 65 to 85 with COVID-19, enrolled during active disease. The sample was peripheral blood. This chain links TRBV4-2 with TRBJ1-4; 7 nucleotides align to TRBD1. The CDR3 DNA sequence: TGTGCCAGCAGCCAGGGACAGCTTAATGAAAAACTGTTTTTT. Its translation is CASSQGQLNEKLFF.